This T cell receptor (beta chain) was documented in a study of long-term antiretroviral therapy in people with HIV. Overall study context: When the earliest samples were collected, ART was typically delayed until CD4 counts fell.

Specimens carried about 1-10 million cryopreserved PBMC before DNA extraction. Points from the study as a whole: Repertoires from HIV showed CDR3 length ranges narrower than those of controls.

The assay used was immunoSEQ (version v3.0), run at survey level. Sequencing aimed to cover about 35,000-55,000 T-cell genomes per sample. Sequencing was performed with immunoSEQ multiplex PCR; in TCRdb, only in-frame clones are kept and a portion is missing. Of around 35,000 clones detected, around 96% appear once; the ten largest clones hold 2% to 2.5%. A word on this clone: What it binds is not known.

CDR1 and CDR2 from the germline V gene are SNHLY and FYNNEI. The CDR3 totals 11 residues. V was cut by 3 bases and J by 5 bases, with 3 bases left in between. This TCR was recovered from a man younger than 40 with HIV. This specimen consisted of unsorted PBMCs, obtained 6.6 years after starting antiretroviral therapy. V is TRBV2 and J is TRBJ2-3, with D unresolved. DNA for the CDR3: TGTGCCAGCAGTGATCGAGATACGCAGTATTTT. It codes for CASSDRDTQYF.